The 29 T cell receptor beta chains in this list originate from one sample, sequenced in a study of T-cell reconstitution after alpha-beta-depleted transplantation in children. For TCRbeta, the library was prepared with unique molecular identifiers. TCRdb processed the PCR reads anew with MiXCR; each CDR3 protein has one entry. The sample has 300,000 or so distinct CDR3 sequences, 9.9% seen once. The sequenced sample was PBMCs from the stem cell graft donor, obtained from the stem cell graft. The source of these receptors is a human donor who donated a stem cell graft to a child with SCID.

Only a few counts were recorded for this clonotype. V and J are TRBV4-1 and TRBJ1-3, with D unclear. The CDR3 totals 15 residues. V was shortened by 0 bases and J by 0 bases, with 6 bases between the two germline ends. The germline CDR1 and CDR2 sequences are MGHRA and YSYEKL. CDR3 in DNA: TGCGCCAGCAGCCAAGATTGGTACTCTGGAAACACCATATATTTT. Translation: CASSQDWYSGNTIYF.

J is TRBJ2-7 and V is TRBV12-3 or TRBV12-4; tentatively, D is TRBD1 (6 bases). Trimming left V 0 bases short and J 6 bases short, with 12 bases between. The CDR3 runs 14 residues. CDR3 sequence (DNA): TGTGCCAGCAGTTTAGCGGACAGTTTTATCGAGCAGTACTTC. Protein sequence: CASSLADSFIEQYF.

This chain uses TRBV20-1 with TRBJ2-7; 7 nucleotides agree with TRBD1. V lost 2 bases, J lost 3 bases, and 7 bases stayed unmatched. CDR1 and CDR2 from the germline V gene are DFQATT and SNEGSKA (reference sequence). The CDR3 has 14 amino acids. The CDR3 reads CSARQGVLIYEQYF. DNA for the CDR3: TGCAGTGCTAGACAGGGGGTATTAATCTACGAGCAGTACTTC.

There are a few counts of this clonotype. V gene TRBV16 combines with J gene TRBJ1-1; TRBD1 might be the D (6 bases). In germline, CDR1 is KGHSY, CDR2 FQNENV. The CDR3 consists of 14 residues. V was cut by 4 bases and J by 1 base, with 10 bases left in between. DNA for the CDR3: TGTGCCAGCAGCCCAGAACAGGGGAACACTGAAGCTTTCTTT. As protein: CASSPEQGNTEAFF.

This clonotype was seen a handful of times. J is TRBJ1-5 and V is TRBV2; D is unresolved. The CDR3 has 14 amino acids. CDR1 is SNHLY and CDR2 is FYNNEI in the germline V gene. V lost 2 bases, J lost 4 bases, and 9 bases lay in between. DNA for the CDR3: TGTGCCAGCAGTGAATGGGTCCCAAATCAGCCCCAGCATTTT. Encoded protein: CASSEWVPNQPQHF.

The genes are TRBV18 and TRBJ2-7; 13 nucleotides line up with TRBD2. Germline CDR1 reads KGHSH; CDR2 reads LQKENI. The junction had 11 bases not matched to a gene; V was cut back by 6 bases and J by 0 bases. The CDR3 has 18 residues. The CDR3 reads CASSLSTSGGGSSYEQYF. CDR3 sequence (DNA): TGTGCCAGCTCCCTCTCAACTAGCGGGGGGGGGAGCTCCTACGAGCAGTACTTC.

The J gene is TRBJ2-7, the V gene TRBV6-5, with D tentatively TRBD1 (6 bases). This CDR3 has 15 residues. V shed 2 bases and J shed 3 bases, with 14 bases lying between them. Germline V CDR1 and CDR2: MNHEY, SVGAGI. The CDR3 region is CASSYRRGGNYEQYF. The CDR3 region has the DNA TGTGCCAGCAGTTACCGCAGGGGCGGAAACTACGAGCAGTACTTC.

The genes are TRBV7-3 and TRBJ2-6, with TRBD2 identical over 7 bases. The CDR3 contains 17 residues. The V and J ends lost 1 base and 0 bases, in that order; junction bases with no gene match: 3. CDR1 is SGHTA and CDR2 is FQGTGA in the germline V gene. The CDR3 protein is CASSLRGGDSGANVLTF. CDR3 DNA: TGTGCCAGCAGCTTAAGGGGGGGTGACTCTGGGGCCAACGTCCTGACTTTC. The whole variable domain, filled in from reference TRBV7-3 and TRBJ2-6, reads GAGVSQTPSNKVTEKGKYVELRCDPISGHTALYWYRQSLGQGPEFLIYFQGTGAADDSGLPNDRFFAVRPEGSVSTLKIQRTERGDSAVYLCASSLRGGDSGANVLTFGAGSRLTVL.

The sample holds many counts of this clonotype. The genes are TRBV20-1 and TRBJ2-2, with 10 nucleotides matching TRBD2. This CDR3 is 15 amino acids long. V dropped 3 bases and J dropped 4; count of bases not matched to a gene: 5. CDR1 is DFQATT and CDR2 is SNEGSKA in the germline V gene (reference sequence). The CDR3 DNA reads as TGCAGTGCTAGGAGCCTAGCGGGGGTCACCGGGGAGCTGTTTTTT. Encoded protein: CSARSLAGVTGELFF.

This chain joins TRBV10-2 and TRBJ2-7; the D is unclear. The CDR3 has 13 amino acids. V was cut by 8 bases and J by 0 bases, with 11 bases left in between. CDR1 WSHSY and CDR2 SAAADI come from the germline V gene. The CDR3 bases are TGCGCCAGCGGATCTGGCCGCTCCTACGAGCAGTACTTC. Protein sequence: CASGSGRSYEQYF.

The V and J genes are TRBV2 and TRBJ1-6, with 7 bases identical to TRBD1. Germline loops: CDR1 SNHLY, CDR2 FYNNEI. Trimming removed 6 bases from V and 0 bases from J; junction bases left unmatched: 17. The CDR3 extends over 20 amino acids. The CDR3 nucleotides are TGTGCCAGCAGCACCGTGGGACAGCCTGAGGGTGTCTCCTATAATTCACCCCTCCACTTT. This gives the protein CASSTVGQPEGVSYNSPLHF.

This clonotype was counted ten times or more. V usage is TRBV20-1 and J usage is TRBJ1-5; maybe TRBD1 (5 bases). This CDR3 spans 15 amino acids. The ends were cut back, 5 bases at V and 0 bases at J, with 14 bases in the middle. Germline assignment: CDR1 DFQATT and CDR2 SNEGSKA (reference sequence). This CDR3 reads CSAQASTDSNQPQHF. CDR3 nucleotides: TGCAGTGCTCAGGCTTCGACAGATAGCAATCAGCCCCAGCATTTT.

This clonotype was found a few times. V is TRBV3-1 and J is TRBJ2-7, with 9 bases fitting TRBD2. This CDR3 spans 14 amino acids. V shed 8 bases, J shed 5 bases, and the junction held 10 bases outside the gene matches. Germline loops: CDR1 LGHDT, CDR2 YNNKEL (reference sequence). The CDR3 nucleotides are TGTGCCAGCCAATGGGCTAGCGGGGCCAACGAGCAGTACTTC. It yields the protein CASQWASGANEQYF.

In its sample, this clonotype was seen a few times. The V gene is TRBV6-1, the J gene TRBJ2-7; no definite D call. CDR3 length: 16 amino acids. Trimming took off 7 bases at V and 1 base at J, with 20 bases between the two ends. Germline-derived CDR1 and CDR2 are MNHNS and SASEGT. The CDR3 here is CASTSGLLTASYEQYF. CDR3 bases: TGTGCCAGCACCTCGGGTCTTCTAACAGCGTCCTACGAGCAGTACTTC.

Only one count was recorded for this clonotype. The rearrangement uses TRBV10-1 and TRBJ2-5; D is unresolved. CDR1 and CDR2 from the germline V gene are WNHNN and SYGVQD (reference sequence). This CDR3 comprises 14 residues. The germline V and J ends were trimmed by 9 bases and 6 bases, with 20 bases remaining between them. CDR3 sequence reads: CASSPQATAQTQYF. The CDR3, as DNA: TGCGCCAGTTCCCCCCAGGCTACGGCGCAGACCCAGTACTTC.

This clonotype was detected many times. The J gene is TRBJ2-3, the V gene TRBV5-1, with TRBD1 as a possible D gene (5 bases). In germline, CDR1 is SGHRS, CDR2 YFSETQ. The CDR3 is made up of 14 amino acids. The V and J ends lost 2 bases and 0 bases respectively, with 7 bases between them. CDR3 sequence (DNA): TGCGCCAGCAGCTTAGACAGTAGCACAGATACGCAGTATTTT. As protein: CASSLDSSTDTQYF.

Many counts were recorded for this clonotype. The chain uses TRBV9 and TRBJ1-6; the D is unclear. Per germline, CDR1 SGDLS and CDR2 YYNGEE. The germline V and J ends were trimmed by 3 bases and 7 bases, with 11 bases remaining between them. This CDR3 contains 14 residues. This CDR3 reads CASSDGRTNSPLHF. CDR3 DNA: TGTGCCAGCAGCGACGGCAGGACCAATTCACCCCTCCACTTT.

At least ten counts were recorded for this clonotype. The gene calls are TRBV20-1 and TRBJ1-1; possible D gene TRBD1, 6 bases. Germline assignment: CDR1 DFQATT and CDR2 SNEGSKA (reference sequence). V lost 3 bases and J lost 2, with 16 bases in between. This CDR3 spans 15 amino acids. The CDR3 protein is CSARLIRDINTEAFF. CDR3 in DNA: TGCAGTGCTAGGCTAATAAGGGACATCAACACTGAAGCTTTCTTT.

This clonotype has ten or more counts. This chain uses TRBV6-4 with TRBJ2-1; 8 positions agree with TRBD2. CDR1 is MRHNA, CDR2 SNTAGT, per germline. The V gene end was trimmed by 4 bases and the J gene end by 5 bases; junction bases not matched to a gene: 4. There are 14 residues in the CDR3. The CDR3 spells CASSVTGGNNEQFF. Here the CDR3 DNA reads TGTGCCAGCAGTGTAACGGGGGGGAACAATGAGCAGTTCTTC.

This clonotype was seen just once. V and J are TRBV24-1 and TRBJ2-1; 12 positions agree with TRBD2. The J segment lost 5 bases and the V segment lost 2 bases, leaving 3 bases of the junction unmatched. The germline V gene has CDR1 KGHDR and CDR2 SFDVKD. The CDR3 totals 16 residues. The CDR3 protein is CATSDSTSGGNNEQFF. The CDR3 DNA follows: TGTGCCACCAGTGATTCGACTAGCGGGGGAAACAATGAGCAGTTCTTC.

This clonotype showed up just a few times. The chain joins TRBV5-1 to TRBJ2-1, with a tentative D call TRBD2 (6 bases). Germline values: CDR1 SGHRS, CDR2 YFSETQ. Deletions cut 4 bases from V and 8 bases from J, with 22 bases between. The length of the CDR3 is 16 residues. CDR3 sequence: CASSLAGGPSRDEQFF. Written as DNA, the CDR3 is TGCGCCAGCAGCCTCGCCGGGGGACCATCTCGGGATGAGCAGTTCTTC.

This chain uses TRBV5-1 with TRBJ1-1; D ambiguous. Germline CDR1 reads SGHRS; CDR2 reads YFSETQ. Trimming shortened V by 2 bases and J by 0 bases, and 14 bases separated the two germline ends. The CDR3 consists of 16 residues. The CDR3 is CASSLTRGSVNTEAFF. CDR3 bases: TGCGCCAGCAGCTTAACAAGAGGGAGCGTGAACACTGAAGCTTTCTTT. The entire variable domain, with the rest obtained from reference TRBV5-1 and TRBJ1-1, is as follows: KAGVTQTPRYLIKTRGQQVTLSCSPISGHRSVSWYQQTPGQGLQFLFEYFSETQRNKGNFPGRFSGRQFSNSRSEMNVSTLELGDSALYLCASSLTRGSVNTEAFFGQGTRLTVV.

The gene calls are TRBV5-8 and TRBJ2-7, with D perhaps matching TRBD1 or TRBD2 (5 bases each). V lost 0 bases and J lost 5, with 9 bases in between. This CDR3 is built from 13 residues. The germline gives CDR1 SGHTS, CDR2 YDEGEE. This CDR3 reads CASSLGGRNEQYF. CDR3 DNA: TGTGCCAGCAGCTTGGGGGGACGGAACGAGCAGTACTTC.

The J gene is TRBJ2-7, the V gene TRBV7-9, with 9 nucleotides matching TRBD2. V shed 5 bases, J shed 6 bases, and the junction held 11 bases outside the gene matches. This CDR3 has 15 residues. In germline, CDR1 is SEHNR, CDR2 FQNEAQ (reference sequence). Here the CDR3 reads CASSRGGLASPEQYF. CDR3 nucleotides: TGTGCCAGCAGCCGTGGAGGACTAGCGTCGCCCGAGCAGTACTTC.

The CDR3 DNA is TGTGCCAGCTGGGATACAGGGGGAGTCTCGCAGTACTTC. Translated: CASWDTGGVSQYF. The chain carries TRBV7-9 and TRBJ2-7; 8 bases agree with TRBD1. The J segment lost 9 bases and the V segment lost 8 bases, leaving 12 bases of the junction unmatched. The CDR3 is 13 amino acids. The germline gives CDR1 SEHNR, CDR2 FQNEAQ (reference sequence).

This clonotype was found many times. The chain is built from TRBV7-9 and TRBJ2-7; 7 bases match TRBD1. Losses at the gene ends were 2 bases for V and 2 bases for J; bases not matched to a gene: 6. The CDR3 sequence is 15 residues long. Germline V CDR1 and CDR2: SEHNR, FQNEAQ (reference sequence). CDR3 sequence reads: CASSLMSGGTYEQYF. As DNA, the CDR3 is TGTGCCAGCAGCTTAATGTCAGGGGGAACCTACGAGCAGTACTTC.

This clonotype was counted ten times or more. V gene TRBV3-1 combines with J gene TRBJ1-1, with D possibly TRBD1 on 5 matching bases. V gave up 0 bases and J gave up 6 bases, with 11 bases separating them. In germline, CDR1 is LGHDT, CDR2 YNNKEL (reference sequence). The CDR3 has 14 amino acids. The CDR3 sequence: CASSQEVRGAEAFF. CDR3 nucleotides: TGTGCCAGCAGCCAAGAGGTTCGGGGGGCTGAAGCTTTCTTT.

The V call is TRBV19, the J call TRBJ2-5, with 11 bases aligning to TRBD1. Trimming cost V 6 bases and J 4 bases; bases outside gene matches: 4. Germline CDR1 LNHDA, CDR2 SQIVND (reference sequence). The CDR3 covers 14 residues. The DNA for the CDR3 is TGTGCCAGTAGGCGGACAGGGGGCATAGAGACCCAGTACTTC. It codes for CASRRTGGIETQYF.

The rearrangement joins TRBV12-3 or TRBV12-4 to TRBJ2-3, with no clear D. The CDR3 has 16 amino acids. Trimming left V 6 bases short and J 1 base short, with 17 bases between. CDR3 DNA: TGTGCCAGCAGCACCGGAAGGGCCATTGGCACAGATACGCAGTATTTT. Its protein product is CASSTGRAIGTDTQYF.